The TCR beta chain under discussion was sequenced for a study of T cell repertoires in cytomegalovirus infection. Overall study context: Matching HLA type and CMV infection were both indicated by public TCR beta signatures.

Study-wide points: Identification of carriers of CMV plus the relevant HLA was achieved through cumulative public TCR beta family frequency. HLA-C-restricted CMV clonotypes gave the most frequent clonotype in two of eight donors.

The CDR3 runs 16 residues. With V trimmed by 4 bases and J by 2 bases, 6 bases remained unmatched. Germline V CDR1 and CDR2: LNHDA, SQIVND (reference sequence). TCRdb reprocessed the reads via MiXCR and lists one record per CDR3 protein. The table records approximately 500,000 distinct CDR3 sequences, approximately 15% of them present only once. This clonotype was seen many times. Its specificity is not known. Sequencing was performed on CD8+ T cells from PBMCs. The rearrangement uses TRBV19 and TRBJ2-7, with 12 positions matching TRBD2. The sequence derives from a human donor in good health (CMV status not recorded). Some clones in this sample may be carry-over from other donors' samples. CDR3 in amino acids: CASSSWTSGNTYEQYF. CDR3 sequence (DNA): TGTGCCAGTAGTAGCTGGACTAGCGGGAACACCTACGAGCAGTACTTC.